This entry is about one TCR beta chain. The authors' processing: The authors estimated nucleated cell counts from reference gene primer amplification. TCRdb's table, derived via immunoSEQ multiplex PCR, lists solely in-frame clones and lacks some. V, J and clone size reflect that table, while D and trimming were determined from the DNA. Of 100,000 to 150,000 clones listed, 65% to 85% are singletons. V dropped 5 bases and J dropped 3 bases, with 5 bases sitting between them. Looked up from germline, CDR1 is SEHNR and CDR2 is FQNEAQ (reference sequence). The CDR3 totals 12 residues. This record comes from a study of blood T cell repertoires in COVID-19. Study context: PBMCs, B-cell-depleted T cells, or T cells were the source of the cDNA or gDNA that made up the material.

This TCR came from a woman in her 70s with acute or convalescent COVID-19. Sequencing was performed on peripheral blood. The chain has TRBV7-9 and TRBJ1-3; D remains ambiguous. CDR3 region: CASSQIGNTIYF. The CDR3 DNA is TGTGCCAGCAGCCAAATTGGAAACACCATATATTTT.